Presented here are 30 T cell receptor beta chains from one specimen sequenced in a study of blood T cell repertoires in COVID-19. Sequencing used immunoSEQ multiplex PCR; TCRdb keeps in-frame clones, though not all of them. Of about 140,000 clones in the sample, around 83% are singletons; the top ten hold around 8.2%. The sample consisted of peripheral blood. The receptors were sampled from a woman aged 55-69 years with acute or convalescent COVID-19.

This chain joins TRBV5-8 and TRBJ2-5, with 9 nucleotides matching TRBD1. The CDR3 contains 14 residues. CDR1 and CDR2 (germline): SGHTS, YDEGEE. V was clipped by 4 bases and J by 5 bases; unmatched bases: 6. CDR3 DNA sequence: TGTGCCAGCAGCCCGGACAGGGGCCGGGAGACCCAGTACTTC. It encodes CASSPDRGRETQYF.

The chain couples TRBV30 to TRBJ1-1; TRBD1 matches 7 bases. The CDR3 is 12 amino acids. Germline lookup yields CDR1 GTSNPN and CDR2 SVGIG (reference sequence). J lost 6 bases, V lost 7 bases, and 8 bases had no gene match. The CDR3 DNA reads TGTGCCTTTAAGGGGACAGTTTCTGAAGCTTTCTTT. It is translated as CAFKGTVSEAFF.

This chain links TRBV28 with TRBJ1-3; D is possibly TRBD1 (5 bases). V lost 7 bases and J lost 0, with 10 bases in between. This CDR3 has 14 amino acids. Per germline, CDR1 MDHEN and CDR2 SYDVKM. In DNA form, the CDR3 reads TGTGCCAGCAACGCTAGGGGCTCTGGAAACACCATATATTTT. It specifies CASNARGSGNTIYF.

J is TRBJ2-7 and V is TRBV2; no clear D. V gave up 2 bases and J gave up 2 bases, with 4 bases separating them. The length of the CDR3 is 12 residues. Germline-derived CDR1 and CDR2 are SNHLY and FYNNEI. CDR3 in DNA: TGTGCCAGCAGTGAATCGGCCTACGAGCAGTACTTC. Encoded protein: CASSESAYEQYF.

This clone was found once. This chain connects TRBV6-2 or TRBV6-3 to TRBJ2-3; unclear D gene. Trimming took 2 bases from V and 12 from J, leaving 12 bases between them. Germline loops: CDR1 MNHEY, CDR2 SVGEGT. This CDR3 is 12 amino acids long. CDR3 sequence: CASSYPLSIQYF. In nucleotides, the CDR3 is TGTGCCAGCAGTTACCCCCTCAGTATCCAGTATTTT.

As regards this clone: The junction does not match germline at one end; this may be a read error. The rearrangement links TRBV5-1 to TRBJ2-3, with 9 positions matching TRBD1. This CDR3 has 11 residues. Germline V lookup: CDR1 SGHRS, CDR2 YFSETQ. The CDR3 nucleotides read TGCGCCAGCAGCACCGGACAGGGGAGGATCTTT. Encoded protein: CASSTGQGRIF.

This chain links TRBV6-5 with TRBJ1-2, with a tentative D call TRBD1 (6 bases). The V end lost 8 bases, the J end lost 5 bases, and 15 bases lay between the germline ends. The CDR3 loop spans 13 amino acids. Germline V gene data show CDR1 as MNHEY and CDR2 as SVGAGI. The CDR3 DNA reads TGTGCCAGCGCCCCGGACAGTTTGTATGGCTACACCTTC. It specifies CASAPDSLYGYTF.

This chain links TRBV29-1 with TRBJ1-4, with D perhaps matching TRBD1 (5 bases). Germline V gene data show CDR1 as SQVTM and CDR2 as ANQGSEA. This CDR3 is 14 amino acids long. The V and J ends lost 1 base and 4 bases respectively, with 10 bases between them. The CDR3 spells CSVEAGDGNEKLFF. The DNA for the CDR3 is TGCAGCGTTGAAGCGGGGGATGGTAATGAAAAACTGTTTTTT.

The chain is built from TRBV6-5 and TRBJ1-2, with a weak D call TRBD1 (5 bases). The length of the CDR3 is 15 residues. Trimming removed 8 bases from V and 2 bases from J, with 18 bases in between. The germline V gene has CDR1 MNHEY and CDR2 SVGAGI. CDR3 DNA sequence: TGTGCCAGCGGCTTTCCCCCCGACAGAAACTATGGCTACACCTTC. Translated, it gives CASGFPPDRNYGYTF.

This clone was observed once. This rearrangement joins TRBV27 to TRBJ1-3; D is possibly TRBD1 (6 bases). CDR3 length: 15 amino acids. Germline assignment: CDR1 MNHEY and CDR2 SMNVEV (reference sequence). Trimming left V 5 bases short and J 6 bases short, with 17 bases between. The CDR3 is CASSPWEGGKNTIYF. In DNA, the CDR3 is TGTGCCAGCAGTCCTTGGGAGGGGGGCAAAAACACCATATATTTT.

The chain recombines TRBV6-5 with TRBJ2-7; 9 bases are shared with TRBD1. Looked up from germline, CDR1 is MNHEY and CDR2 is SVGAGI. V lost 6 bases and J lost 7; bases outside the gene matches: 10. The CDR3 length is 14 residues. CDR3 protein: CASSSDRGLLEQYF. DNA for the CDR3: TGTGCCAGCAGCTCGGACAGGGGCCTTCTGGAGCAGTACTTC.

The rearrangement joins TRBV5-1 to TRBJ2-3, with 10 bases identical to TRBD2. Looked up from germline, CDR1 is SGHRS and CDR2 is YFSETQ. Losses at the gene ends were 4 bases for V and 2 bases for J; bases not matched to a gene: 7. The CDR3 is 16 residues long. The CDR3 nucleotides are TGCGCCAGCAGCCTCTTACTAGCGGGGCACACAGATACGCAGTATTTT. Translating gives CASSLLLAGHTDTQYF.

The CDR3 nucleotides read TGCGCCAGCAGCCGAAATTCCGGGACAGGGACCATCAATGAGCAGTTCTTC. Translated, it gives CASSRNSGTGTINEQFF. V is TRBV4-3 and J is TRBJ2-1, with 9 bases aligning to TRBD1. Germline V CDR1 and CDR2: LGHNA, YSLEER. Trimming at V came to 4 bases and at J to 6 bases, leaving 13 bases not matched to a gene. CDR3 length equals 17 residues.

J is TRBJ1-2 and V is TRBV6-1, with 9 bases that match TRBD1. The length of the CDR3 is 16 residues. Per germline, CDR1 MNHNS and CDR2 SASEGT. The V gene end was trimmed by 3 bases and the J gene end by 5 bases; junction bases not matched to a gene: 10. The CDR3: CASSDLKGTGSYGYTF. CDR3 DNA sequence: TGTGCCAGCAGTGACTTAAAGGGGACAGGGAGTTATGGCTACACCTTC.

V is TRBV27 and J is TRBJ1-1; D may be TRBD1 (6 bases). CDR1 is MNHEY and CDR2 is SMNVEV in the germline V gene (reference sequence). V lost 6 bases to trimming and J lost 9 bases, with 14 bases between them. The length of the CDR3 is 12 residues. CDR3 DNA sequence: TGTGCCAGCAGACAGGGCCGCAAACAAGCTTTCTTT. It codes for CASRQGRKQAFF.

The CDR3 reads CASSTLPGLGSHNEQFF. The CDR3 nucleotides are TGTGCCAGTAGTACTCTTCCGGGACTCGGGTCCCACAATGAGCAGTTCTTC. This rearrangement joins TRBV19 to TRBJ2-1; a possible D gene is TRBD2 (6 bases). Germline lookup yields CDR1 LNHDA and CDR2 SQIVND (reference sequence). Trimming removed 4 bases at V and 5 bases at J, with 21 bases between. The CDR3 consists of 17 residues.

This clone was recorded a few times. With a much larger clone just one base away, this may be a read error. The chain carries TRBV24-1 and TRBJ1-2; TRBD1 matches 8 bases. This CDR3 is 14 amino acids long. Trimming removed 0 bases from V and 6 bases from J; junction bases left unmatched: 2. CDR1 and CDR2 (germline): KGHDR, SFDVKD. The CDR3, as DNA: TGTGCCACCAGTGATTTGCCAGGGGGCGATGGCTACACCTTC. Protein: CATSDLPGGDGYTF.

The chain recombines TRBV6-1 with TRBJ1-2; the D gene is possibly TRBD1 (5 bases). The CDR3 contains 17 residues. Germline assignment: CDR1 MNHNS and CDR2 SASEGT. Trimming shortened V by 3 bases and J by 2 bases, and 19 bases separated the two germline ends. CDR3 in DNA: TGTGCCAGCAGTGACCGATTGGGGGGAAGGCAGAACTATGGCTACACCTTC. Translating gives CASSDRLGGRQNYGYTF.

In this sample, this clone turned up a few times. The V call is TRBV6-5, the J call TRBJ2-2, with a possible D match to TRBD1 (5 bases). From germline, CDR1 is MNHEY and CDR2 SVGAGI. The CDR3 has 15 residues. Trimming left V 6 bases short and J 5 bases short, with 16 bases between. The CDR3 DNA sequence: TGTGCCAGCAGCCATGGGGCGGATACGACCGGGGAGCTGTTTTTT. This sequence encodes CASSHGADTTGELFF.

The J gene is TRBJ1-2, the V gene TRBV3-1 (or the pseudogene TRBV3-2); D is ambiguous. This CDR3 has 14 residues. Germline-derived CDR1 and CDR2 are LGHDT and YNNKEL (reference sequence). Trimming shortened V by 4 bases and J by 4 bases, and 13 bases separated the two germline ends. CDR3 coding DNA: TGTGCCAGCAGCCTGTTGACCACGGGCTATGGCTACACCTTC. The encoded protein is CASSLLTTGYGYTF.

The V and J genes are TRBV5-1 and TRBJ2-2, with D tentatively TRBD1 (6 bases). This CDR3 is built from 15 residues. V lost 4 bases, J lost 0 bases, and 10 bases lay in between. Germline V lookup: CDR1 SGHRS, CDR2 YFSETQ. The CDR3 DNA reads TGCGCCAGCAGCGTGACAGGTCCGAACACCGGGGAGCTGTTTTTT. Protein: CASSVTGPNTGELFF.

The chain has TRBV18 and TRBJ2-5; the D gene is possibly TRBD2 (5 bases). Germline CDR1 and CDR2: KGHSH and LQKENI. CDR3 length: 11 amino acids. The V and J ends lost 6 bases and 4 bases respectively, with 6 bases between them. The CDR3: CASSTTETQYF. DNA for the CDR3: TGTGCCAGCTCGACTACAGAGACCCAGTACTTC.

The chain is built from TRBV4-3 and TRBJ2-2; TRBD2 agrees at 9 bases. CDR3 length: 16 amino acids. J lost 5 bases, V lost 3 bases, and 7 bases had no gene match. Germline CDR1 is LGHNA and CDR2 is YSLEER. CDR3 sequence (DNA): TGCGCCAGCAGCCACGTAGCGGGGGCGGGGACCGGGGAGCTGTTTTTT. It codes for CASSHVAGAGTGELFF.

This chain uses TRBV5-4 with TRBJ1-5, with 11 bases that match TRBD1. The V and J ends lost 3 bases and 4 bases, in that order; junction bases with no gene match: 3. The CDR3 is made up of 15 amino acids. Germline V gives CDR1 SGHNT, CDR2 YYREEE (reference sequence). CDR3 amino acids: CASSSGTGGNQPQHF. DNA for the CDR3: TGTGCCAGCAGCTCCGGGACAGGGGGGAATCAGCCCCAGCATTTT.

V is TRBV9 and J is TRBJ2-3; TRBD1 matches 7 bases. Germline assignment: CDR1 SGDLS and CDR2 YYNGEE. V shed 0 bases and J 2 bases; nucleotides not matched to a gene: 6. CDR3 length: 16 amino acids. CDR3 sequence (DNA): TGTGCCAGCAGCGTAGGACAGGGTAAGCTCACAGATACGCAGTATTTT. The encoded protein is CASSVGQGKLTDTQYF.

The CDR3 spells CASSYSKSRSNRGYTF. The CDR3 DNA reads TGTGCCAGCAGTTACTCGAAAAGCAGGTCGAATAGAGGCTACACCTTC. This chain links TRBV6-5 with TRBJ1-2; D is unclear. CDR1 is MNHEY and CDR2 is SVGAGI in the germline V gene. The germline V and J ends were trimmed by 0 bases and 8 bases, with 19 bases remaining between them. The CDR3 spans 16 residues.

This clone was found once. V and J are TRBV6-6 and TRBJ1-1, with a weak D call TRBD1 (5 bases). Germline V gives CDR1 MNHNY, CDR2 SVGAGI (reference sequence). Trimming cost V 7 bases and J 4 bases, with 10 bases left between them. The CDR3 totals 12 residues. The CDR3 loop reads CASNSGPTEAFF. The CDR3, as DNA: TGTGCCAGCAACTCAGGGCCCACTGAAGCTTTCTTT.

The chain is built from TRBV9 and TRBJ2-1; unclear D gene. The CDR3 has 19 amino acids. The germline V and J ends were trimmed by 0 bases and 2 bases, with 21 bases remaining between them. Per the germline V gene, CDR1 is SGDLS and CDR2 is YYNGEE. CDR3 nucleotides: TGTGCCAGCAGCGTAGAGGAGCTGGTTGGCAGAAGGACCTACAATGAGCAGTTCTTC. Amino acid sequence: CASSVEELVGRRTYNEQFF.

This chain links TRBV7-9 with TRBJ1-5; D call uncertain. Trimming removed 5 bases from V and 3 bases from J, with 5 bases in between. The length of the CDR3 is 12 residues. Germline CDR1 and CDR2: SEHNR and FQNEAQ (reference sequence). The CDR3 sequence is CASSPSNQPQHF. CDR3 nucleotide sequence: TGTGCCAGCAGCCCCTCCAATCAGCCCCAGCATTTT.

V gene TRBV7-8 combines with J gene TRBJ2-5, with D unclear. The germline gives CDR1 SGHVS, CDR2 FQNEAQ. The CDR3 spans 14 residues. V lost 4 bases, J lost 1 base, and 10 bases lay in between. The CDR3 region is CASSSRPSQETQYF. The CDR3, as DNA: TGTGCCAGCAGCTCTCGCCCGAGCCAAGAGACCCAGTACTTC.